These 22 T cell receptor beta chains originate from one sample sequenced in a study of control samples from healthy donors and cancer patients. Data came from immunoSEQ multiplex PCR; TCRdb stores just in-frame clones and leaves some out. In the table there are about 170,000 clones, roughly 91% of which are singletons. The specimen was blood. These receptors were taken from a woman aged 25 to 45 in good health.

V gene TRBV7-9 combines with J gene TRBJ1-4; D might be TRBD1 (5 bases). In germline, CDR1 is SEHNR, CDR2 FQNEAQ (reference sequence). This CDR3 region has 14 residues. The ends were cut back, 5 bases at V and 7 bases at J, with 14 bases in the middle. CDR3 nucleotides: TGTGCCAGCAGCCCCAGGGATGAGATTGAAAAACTGTTTTTT. Its protein is CASSPRDEIEKLFF. Using reference TRBV7-9 and TRBJ1-4 for the parts outside the CDR3, the full variable domain is DTGVSQNPRHKITKRGQNVTFRCDPISEHNRLYWYRQTLGQGPEFLTYFQNEAQLEKSRLLSDRFSAERPKGSFSTLEIQRTEQGDSAMYLCASSPRDEIEKLFFGSGTQLSVL.

The J gene is TRBJ1-5, the V gene TRBV30; tentative D call: TRBD1 (5 bases). This CDR3 is 14 amino acids long. V was shortened by 0 bases and J by 3 bases, with 9 bases between the two germline ends. Germline values: CDR1 GTSNPN, CDR2 SVGIG (reference sequence). This CDR3 reads CAWSVDSPNQPQHF. CDR3 DNA sequence: TGTGCCTGGAGTGTAGACAGTCCCAATCAGCCCCAGCATTTT.

About this clone: The sample holds other DNA sequences that translate to the same CDR3. The V call is TRBV18, the J call TRBJ1-3; D uncertain. V was pared by 4 bases and J by 0 bases, with 4 bases between. The CDR3 has 13 amino acids. Germline values: CDR1 KGHSH, CDR2 LQKENI. The CDR3 region is CASSQSSGNTIYF. The CDR3 coding sequence is TGTGCCAGCTCACAGTCCTCTGGAAACACCATATATTTT.

This chain joins TRBV28 and TRBJ1-2, with 7 bases fitting TRBD1. The germline CDR1 and CDR2 sequences are MDHEN and SYDVKM. The ends lost 5 bases at V and 2 bases at J; junction bases unmatched: 2. The CDR3 is 13 residues long. This CDR3 is CASSEGQNYGYTF. DNA for the CDR3: TGTGCCAGCAGTGAGGGACAGAACTATGGCTACACCTTC.

The chain joins TRBV7-9 to TRBJ1-3; a weak D match, TRBD1 (6 bases). Germline V lookup: CDR1 SEHNR, CDR2 FQNEAQ (reference sequence). V shed 0 bases and J shed 3 bases, with 15 bases lying between them. The CDR3 runs 17 residues. For the CDR3, the DNA is TGTGCCAGCAGCTTAGCGCTCGTGGGGGCCTATGGAAACACCATATATTTT. Its protein product is CASSLALVGAYGNTIYF.

The chain couples TRBV6-2 or TRBV6-3 to TRBJ2-7; 9 nucleotides agree with TRBD1. V shed 6 bases, J shed 1 base, and the junction held 4 bases outside the gene matches. This CDR3 is 14 amino acids long. CDR1 MNHEY and CDR2 SVGEGT come from the germline V gene. The CDR3 DNA sequence: TGTGCCAGCAGCCGACAGGGGGAGTCCTACGAGCAGTACTTC. Amino acids: CASSRQGESYEQYF.

The gene calls are TRBV5-4 and TRBJ1-6; the match to TRBD1 covers 8 bases. Germline-derived CDR1 and CDR2 are SGHNT and YYREEE (reference sequence). The CDR3 has 15 residues. Trimming at V came to 0 bases and at J to 10 bases, leaving 6 bases not matched to a gene. The CDR3 sequence: CASSLDGTGLSPLHF. The CDR3 bases are TGTGCCAGCAGCTTGGACGGGACAGGTTTATCACCCCTCCACTTT. The complete variable domain, with remaining parts taken from reference TRBV5-4 and TRBJ1-6, reads ETGVTQSPTHLIKTRGQQVTLRCSSQSGHNTVSWYQQALGQGPQFIFQYYREEENGRGNFPPRFSGLQFPNYSSELNVNALELDDSALYLCASSLDGTGLSPLHFGNGTRLTVT.

The chain links TRBV7-9 to TRBJ1-4; D perhaps matches TRBD1 (5 bases). The CDR3 consists of 14 residues. V was clipped by 1 base and J by 2 bases, with 5 bases between them. The germline V gene encodes CDR1 SEHNR and CDR2 FQNEAQ (reference sequence). CDR3 sequence (DNA): TGTGCCAGCAGCTTAGGACAGACTAATGAAAAACTGTTTTTT. Translation: CASSLGQTNEKLFF.

This CDR3 is CASSPVRVSGGNQPQHF. CDR3 bases: TGTGCCAGCTCACCGGTAAGGGTAAGCGGGGGCAATCAGCCCCAGCATTTT. The chain is built from TRBV18 and TRBJ1-5, with D uncertain. Deletions cut 3 bases from V and 2 bases from J, with 17 bases between. The V gene's germline CDR1 is KGHSH and CDR2 LQKENI. This CDR3 is built from 17 residues. Filled out from reference TRBV18 and TRBJ1-5, the complete variable domain reads NAGVMQNPRHLVRRRGQEARLRCSPMKGHSHVYWYRQLPEEGLKFMVYLQKENIIDESGMPKERFSAEFPKEGPSILRIQQVVRGDSAAYFCASSPVRVSGGNQPQHFGDGTRLSIL.

The chain uses TRBV9 and TRBJ2-2; no firm D call. Trimming took 0 bases from V and 0 from J, leaving 9 bases between them. From germline, CDR1 is SGDLS and CDR2 YYNGEE. This CDR3 has 16 amino acids. Here the CDR3 DNA reads TGTGCCAGCAGCGTAGGGGTGGGCGCGAACACCGGGGAGCTGTTTTTT. Translating gives CASSVGVGANTGELFF.

V and J are TRBV2 and TRBJ2-3; 15 bases fit TRBD2. V lost 3 bases to trimming and J lost 4 bases; unmatched junction nucleotides: 5. The germline V gene has CDR1 SNHLY and CDR2 FYNNEI. The CDR3 contains 17 residues. The CDR3 sequence: CASSEGTSGRRADTQYF. The DNA for the CDR3 is TGTGCCAGCAGTGAGGGGACTAGCGGGAGGAGGGCAGATACGCAGTATTTT.

The chain joins TRBV30 to TRBJ2-1; D not resolved. The CDR3 spans 16 residues. V shed 2 bases and J shed 0 bases, with 14 bases lying between them. Germline loops: CDR1 GTSNPN, CDR2 SVGIG (reference sequence). The CDR3 DNA reads TGTGCCTGGAGTTACGGGCACCGGAGCTCCTACAATGAGCAGTTCTTC. Translated: CAWSYGHRSSYNEQFF.

The J gene is TRBJ1-6, the V gene TRBV7-6; D ambiguous. The V gene's germline CDR1 is SGHVS and CDR2 FNYEAQ. Trimming took 2 bases from V and 5 from J, leaving 10 bases between them. CDR3 size: 15 residues. The CDR3, as DNA: TGTGCCAGCAGCTTATCTCCGGGAAATAATTCACCCCTCCACTTT. The encoded protein is CASSLSPGNNSPLHF.

The chain uses TRBV7-6 and TRBJ2-3, with 13 bases aligning to TRBD2. Germline-derived CDR1 and CDR2 are SGHVS and FNYEAQ. J gave up 4 bases and V 3 bases, and 1 base lay outside the gene matches. The CDR3 sequence is 15 residues long. CDR3: CASSLGLAGPDTQYF. CDR3 sequence (DNA): TGTGCCAGCAGCTTGGGACTAGCGGGGCCAGATACGCAGTATTTT. The full variable domain, its missing parts supplied by reference TRBV7-6 and TRBJ2-3, is GAGVSQSPRYKVTKRGQDVALRCDPISGHVSLYWYRQALGQGPEFLTYFNYEAQQDKSGLPNDRFSAERPEGSISTLTIQRTEQRDSAMYRCASSLGLAGPDTQYFGPGTRLTVL.

The V gene is TRBV7-7, the J gene TRBJ1-3, with 8 bases identical to TRBD1. This CDR3 contains 15 residues. Germline V gives CDR1 SSHAT, CDR2 FNYEAQ (reference sequence). J lost 0 bases, V lost 5 bases, and 3 bases had no gene match. The CDR3 loop reads CASSGQGPSGNTIYF. CDR3 DNA sequence: TGTGCCAGCAGCGGACAGGGACCCTCTGGAAACACCATATATTTT.

The V call is TRBV3-1 (or the pseudogene TRBV3-2), the J call TRBJ1-2, with 7 bases matching TRBD1. The ends lost 8 bases at V and 3 bases at J; junction bases unmatched: 3. CDR3 length: 12 residues. Germline CDR1 reads LGHDT; CDR2 reads YNNKEL (reference sequence). The CDR3 loop is CASQGDYYGYTF. The DNA for the CDR3 is TGTGCCAGCCAGGGGGATTACTATGGCTACACCTTC.

This rearrangement joins TRBV5-1 to TRBJ1-1; 8 bases match TRBD1. With 0 bases clipped from V and 4 bases from J, the junction kept 8 bases outside the gene matches. The CDR3 extends over 16 amino acids. Germline CDR1 SGHRS, CDR2 YFSETQ. CDR3 sequence reads: CASSLAETGVVTEAFF. In DNA, the CDR3 is TGCGCCAGCAGCTTGGCAGAGACAGGGGTTGTCACTGAAGCTTTCTTT.

This clone is a singleton in its sample. The chain links TRBV4-1 to TRBJ2-3; 10 nucleotides agree with TRBD2. CDR1 is MGHRA, CDR2 YSYEKL, per germline. J was trimmed by 9 bases and V by 4 bases; bases with no gene match: 1. The CDR3 has 12 residues. The CDR3 loop is CASSLAGGTQYF. The DNA for the CDR3 is TGCGCCAGCAGCCTAGCGGGGGGCACGCAGTATTTT.

This clone was picked up many times. The chain links TRBV6-5 to TRBJ2-2, with D unclear. CDR1 MNHEY and CDR2 SVGAGI come from the germline V gene. Trimming removed 6 bases from V and 3 bases from J, with 8 bases in between. The CDR3 sequence is 13 residues long. The CDR3 spells CASRYRHTGELFF. DNA for the CDR3: TGTGCCAGCAGGTACAGACACACCGGGGAGCTGTTTTTT.

V usage is TRBV5-6 and J usage is TRBJ1-5, with D possibly being TRBD1 (5 bases). From germline, CDR1 is SGHDT and CDR2 YYEEEE. This CDR3 comprises 13 residues. V lost 3 bases, J lost 9 bases, and 13 bases lay in between. In nucleotides, the CDR3 is TGTGCCAGCAGCTCGGGACGACGGGGGCCCCAGCATTTT. Translation gives CASSSGRRGPQHF.

The rearrangement joins TRBV12-3 or TRBV12-4 to TRBJ1-2; 7 nucleotides agree with TRBD1. The CDR3 totals 13 residues. V shed 5 bases and J 7 bases; nucleotides not matched to a gene: 7. CDR3 amino acids: CASSPSGGGGYTF. In nucleotides, the CDR3 is TGTGCCAGCAGTCCCTCAGGGGGGGGTGGCTACACCTTC.

The chain links TRBV28 to TRBJ2-3; 11 bases are shared with TRBD2. CDR1 is MDHEN, CDR2 SYDVKM, per germline. With 6 bases clipped from V and 7 bases from J, the junction kept 3 bases outside the gene matches. The CDR3 is 13 amino acids. Here the CDR3 reads CASRRTSGYTQYF. CDR3 sequence (DNA): TGTGCCAGCAGAAGGACTAGCGGGTATACGCAGTATTTT.